This TCR beta chain appears in the sequencing data of a study of T-cell memory formation after mild COVID-19. Germline loops: CDR1 MDHEN, CDR2 SYDVKM. CDR3 length equals 12 residues. Trimming took 2 bases from V and 11 from J, leaving 9 bases between them. TCRdb passed the 5' RACE reads through MiXCR, listing each CDR3 protein once. The repertoire holds around 310,000 distinct CDR3 sequences, with 20% to 25% as singletons. This TCR came from a man between 18 and 29 years old who had mild COVID-19 (a few samples of this study predate the infection). Cell type and time point are not known. The sequenced sample was PBMCs or a T cell subset sorted from them (not recorded which). This chain links TRBV28 with TRBJ1-4; no clear D gene. This CDR3 reads CASSLAGKKLFF. DNA of the CDR3: TGTGCCAGCAGTTTAGCTGGGAAGAAACTGTTTTTT.